This T cell receptor beta chain is from a study of cytomegalovirus exposure and HLA in healthy donors. The study's findings and limits: Listed as cytomegalovirus-associated were 150 to 200 TCR beta chains. The TCR clusters that emerged in the first cohort tended, a later analysis found, to co-occur in the approximately 120 validation repertoires.

To note about this clone: The antigen remains unidentified.

The repertoire was sequenced with immunoSEQ multiplex PCR; TCRdb's copy has only in-frame clones and lacks some. The table has over 85,000 clones, around 90% seen once. Germline-derived CDR1 and CDR2 are MNHNS and SASEGT. The CDR3 totals 15 residues. Unmatched junction bases numbered 4, after V lost 4 bases and J lost 6 bases. The gene calls are TRBV6-1 and TRBJ1-5; 12 positions agree with TRBD1. Sequences were obtained from PBMCs. The TCR sequence derives from a woman younger than 30 in good health and CMV-seronegative. The CDR3 DNA is TGTGCCAGCAGTGTGGGACAGGGGGCGGGTCAGCCCCAGCATTTT. It yields the protein CASSVGQGAGQPQHF.